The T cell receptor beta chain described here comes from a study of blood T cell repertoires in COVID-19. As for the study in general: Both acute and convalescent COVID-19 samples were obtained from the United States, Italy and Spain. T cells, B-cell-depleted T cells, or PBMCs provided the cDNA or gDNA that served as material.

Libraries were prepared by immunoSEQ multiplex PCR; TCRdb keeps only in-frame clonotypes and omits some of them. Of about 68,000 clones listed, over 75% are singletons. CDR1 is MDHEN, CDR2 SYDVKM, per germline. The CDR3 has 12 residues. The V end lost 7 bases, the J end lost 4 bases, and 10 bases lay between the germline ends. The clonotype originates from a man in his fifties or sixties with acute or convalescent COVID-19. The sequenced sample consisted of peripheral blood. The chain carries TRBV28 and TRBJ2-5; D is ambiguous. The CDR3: CASTKFGETQYF. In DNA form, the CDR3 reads TGTGCCAGCACCAAATTCGGAGAGACCCAGTACTTC.